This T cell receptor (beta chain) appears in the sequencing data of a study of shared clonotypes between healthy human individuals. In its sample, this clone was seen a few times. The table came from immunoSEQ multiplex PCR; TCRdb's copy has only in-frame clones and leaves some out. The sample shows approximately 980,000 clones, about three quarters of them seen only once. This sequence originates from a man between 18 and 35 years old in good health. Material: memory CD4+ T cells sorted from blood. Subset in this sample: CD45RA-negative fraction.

For the CDR3, the DNA is TGTGCCAGCCAGGGACAGGGAAGGGGGGGCTACACCTTC. Its translation: CASQGQGRGGYTF. The chain employs TRBV6-5 and TRBJ1-2, with 9 bases that match TRBD1. The CDR3 is made up of 13 amino acids. Germline values: CDR1 MNHEY, CDR2 SVGAGI. V was clipped by 8 bases and J by 8 bases; unmatched bases: 9.